This paragraph reports one T cell receptor beta chain. Antigen: not known. V lost 6 bases, J lost 0 bases, and 11 bases lay in between. CDR3 length equals 14 residues. The germline gives CDR1 MNHEY, CDR2 SMNVEV (reference sequence). From the reads, TCRdb called clonotypes with MiXCR, one entry per CDR3 protein. The sample has hundreds of thousands of distinct CDR3 sequences; roughly 43% are singletons. This sample was included in a study of T cell repertoires in cytomegalovirus infection. About the research overall: Newly reported HLA-C-restricted and thoroughly characterized HLA-B-restricted CMV epitopes were employed.

The J gene is TRBJ1-1, the V gene TRBV27, with D perhaps TRBD1 (6 bases). The sequencing used cultured PBMCs, collected from culture after CMV antigen stimulation. This TCR was sampled from a human donor in good health (CMV status not recorded). Some clones in this sample may be carry-over from other donors' samples. CDR3 nucleotides: TGTGCCAGCAGGAGTGGGGGGCTGAACACTGAAGCTTTCTTT. It codes for CASRSGGLNTEAFF.